The present T cell receptor (beta chain) was sequenced within a study of T cells in Graves' hyperthyroidism and ophthalmopathy. Study results and caveats: Peripheral blood also featured most of the thyroid clonotypes expanded above 0.001.

Amplification of TCR beta CDR3 regions used RNA as the template. TCR CDR3 regions were first amplified by RT-PCR with HTBI primers. TCRdb reprocessed the multiplex PCR reads with MiXCR, giving one entry per CDR3 protein. The sample has approximately 34,000 distinct CDR3 sequences, approximately 50% seen once. Disease duration was under 3 months in the ophthalmopathy patients, who also had a Clinical Activity Score of at least 3 and a NOSPECS grade of at least 4. Together with thyroid ultrasound, orbital computed tomography, serum thyroxine and TRAb, clinical symptoms were used for diagnoses. A note on this clonotype: Antigen specificity is unknown. One junction end does not reproduce the germline sequence, and a read error may be involved.

This CDR3 contains 16 residues. The germline V gene has CDR1 SGDLS and CDR2 YYNGEE. The sample comprised blood. The clonotype originates from a woman aged 35 to 49 with Graves' ophthalmopathy. The chain employs TRBV9 and TRBJ2-2, with 9 bases lining up with TRBD2. For the CDR3, the DNA is TGTGCCAGCAGCGTAGAAGTATGTGAGGTAGCGGGGGAGCTGTTCTTT. Protein product: CASSVEVCEVAGELFF.